These T cell receptor beta chains were read from a single sample in a study of radiotherapy plus CTLA-4 blockade in lung cancer. Data came from immunoSEQ multiplex PCR; TCRdb stores just in-frame clones and leaves some out. The sample yields more than 75,000 clones, approximately 86% seen once. Sequenced here: peripheral blood, sampled from a patient treated with radiotherapy plus ipilimumab. These receptors were obtained from a human donor with non-small cell lung cancer who had stable disease on radiotherapy plus ipilimumab. CDR3s include the opening cysteine and the closing phenylalanine or tryptophan. A D gene is named only where the DNA matches it firmly. For some rows the clone size is stated as once, few or many, or as a class when expanded; others skip it.

D	size	length	J	V	CDR3	DNA
TRBD1	.	14	TRBJ2-7	TRBV6-1	CASSEWDRGTEQYF	TGTGCCAGCAGTGAATGGGACAGGGGGACCGAGCAGTACTTC
.	.	15	TRBJ2-5	TRBV11-2	CASSRRTGTQETQYF	TGTGCCAGCAGCCGTCGAACAGGGACCCAAGAGACCCAGTACTTC
TRBD1	.	15	TRBJ1-5	TRBV30	CACAGQGWGNQPQHF	TGTGCCTGCGCTGGACAGGGATGGGGCAATCAGCCCCAGCATTTT
TRBD1	.	14	TRBJ1-6	TRBV27	CATRDSLYNSPLHF	TGTGCCACGCGGGACAGTCTATATAATTCACCCCTCCACTTT
.	.	15	TRBJ2-7	TRBV7-3	CASSPKEGRSYEQYF	TGTGCCAGCAGCCCCAAAGAAGGGAGGTCTTACGAGCAGTACTTC
TRBD1	few	13	TRBJ2-7	TRBV5-4	CASSWTGGYEQYF	TGTGCCAGCAGCTGGACAGGGGGGTACGAGCAGTACTTC
.	.	13	TRBJ1-5	TRBV6-1	CASSLRGSQPQHF	TGTGCCAGCAGCCTCAGGGGCAGTCAGCCCCAGCATTTT
TRBD1	.	17	TRBJ1-1	TRBV6-4	CASSDSRLGQGYTEAFF	TGTGCCAGCAGTGACTCGAGGCTGGGACAGGGTTACACTGAAGCTTTCTTT
.	.	14	TRBJ2-1	TRBV6-6	CASIKGNSYNEQFF	TGTGCCAGCATTAAGGGGAACTCCTACAATGAGCAGTTCTTC
TRBD1	few	16	TRBJ2-7	TRBV14	CASSQGPGTGTYEQYF	TGTGCCAGCAGCCAAGGTCCGGGGACAGGGACCTACGAGCAGTACTTC
TRBD1	few	13	TRBJ1-2	TRBV7-9	CASSQDRSDGYTF	TGTGCCAGCAGCCAGGACAGGTCTGACGGCTACACCTTC
.	.	14	TRBJ1-1	TRBV6-1	CASSVRTPNTEAFF	TGTGCCAGCAGTGTCCGGACACCGAACACTGAAGCTTTCTTT
TRBD2	.	16	TRBJ2-5	TRBV5-1	CASSFRSSGSQETQYF	TGCGCCAGCAGCTTTCGGTCAAGCGGGAGCCAAGAGACCCAGTACTTC
.	.	17	TRBJ2-1	TRBV7-9	CASSLAPTGHRLNEQFF	TGTGCCAGCAGCTTAGCTCCTACGGGACACCGCCTCAATGAGCAGTTCTTC
TRBD1	.	16	TRBJ2-3	TRBV7-9	CASSHDRVGSTDTQYF	TGTGCCAGCAGCCATGACAGGGTTGGGAGCACAGATACGCAGTATTTT
TRBD2	.	14	TRBJ2-1	TRBV29-1	CSVERLAGPKGQFF	TGCAGCGTTGAACGCCTAGCGGGACCCAAGGGGCAGTTCTTC
TRBD2	.	16	TRBJ2-7	TRBV5-1	CASSLRSSGSVYEQYF	TGCGCCAGCAGCTTGCGGTCTAGCGGGAGTGTCTACGAGCAGTACTTC
.	.	16	TRBJ1-1	TRBV7-6	CATYVNLGGRESEAFF	TGTGCCACTTATGTTAATCTGGGCGGAAGGGAGTCTGAAGCTTTCTTT
.	.	15	TRBJ1-1	TRBV2	CASSDSGTVNTEAFF	TGTGCCAGCAGCGACTCAGGGACGGTGAACACTGAAGCTTTCTTT
.	.	13	TRBJ1-1	TRBV2	CASKENINTEAFF	TGTGCCAGCAAGGAGAACATAAACACTGAAGCTTTCTTT
.	.	16	TRBJ2-3	TRBV18	CASSPRGTTSTDTQYF	TGTGCCAGCTCACCACGGGGGACGACTAGCACAGATACGCAGTATTTT
TRBD2	.	14	TRBJ2-2	TRBV28	CATTSGSNTGELFF	TGTGCCACGACTAGCGGGTCGAACACCGGGGAGCTGTTTTTT
.	.	10	TRBJ2-2	TRBV28	CASYSGELFF	TGTGCCAGCTACAGCGGGGAGCTGTTTTTT
.	.	17	TRBJ2-7	TRBV27	CASSFTSRRASSYEQYF	TGTGCCAGCAGTTTTACAAGCCGTAGGGCGAGCTCCTACGAGCAGTACTTC
TRBD2	few	14	TRBJ2-3	TRBV19	CASRSGRGADTQYF	TGTGCCAGTAGGAGCGGGAGGGGGGCAGATACGCAGTATTTT
TRBD2	.	14	TRBJ2-3	TRBV7-9	CATLAGGSTDTQYF	TGTGCCACCCTAGCGGGGGGCAGCACAGATACGCAGTATTTT
.	.	14	TRBJ1-1	TRBV5-1	CASSLEAGRTEAFF	TGCGCCAGCAGCTTGGAAGCGGGAAGGACTGAAGCTTTCTTT
.	.	14	TRBJ1-2	TRBV19	CASNEGRLSYGYTF	TGTGCCAGTAACGAGGGCAGACTGAGCTATGGCTACACCTTC
.	.	16	TRBJ1-1	TRBV5-1	CASSLVLGSSATEAFF	TGCGCCAGCAGCTTGGTTTTGGGAAGTAGTGCGACTGAAGCTTTCTTT
TRBD2	.	15	TRBJ2-1	TRBV6-5	CASSTPSGSNNEQFF	TGTGCCAGCAGTACCCCTAGCGGTAGCAACAATGAGCAGTTCTTC
.	.	13	TRBJ2-7	TRBV11-2	CASSFSQAYEQYF	TGTGCCAGCAGCTTTTCACAAGCCTACGAGCAGTACTTC
.	.	14	TRBJ2-2	TRBV30	CAWGPGSKGGELFF	TGTGCCTGGGGACCCGGGTCCAAGGGCGGGGAGCTGTTTTTT
.	.	16	TRBJ2-2	TRBV14	CASSQDGATNTGELFF	TGTGCCAGCAGCCAAGATGGGGCAACGAACACCGGGGAGCTGTTTTTT
.	.	16	TRBJ1-2	TRBV16	CASSQGGTRVSYGYTF	TGTGCCAGCAGCCAGGGGGGGACACGAGTTTCCTATGGCTACACCTTC
TRBD2	.	15	TRBJ2-3	TRBV5-1	CASSSRGGKADTQYF	TGCGCCAGCAGCTCCCGGGGGGGCAAGGCAGATACGCAGTATTTT
.	.	12	TRBJ1-5	TRBV6-6	CASSRSGQPQHF	TGTGCCAGCAGTCGAAGTGGACAGCCCCAGCATTTT
.	.	12	TRBJ2-3	TRBV10-2	CASSDPGATQYF	TGCGCCAGCAGTGATCCCGGGGCTACGCAGTATTTC
.	.	13	TRBJ2-5	TRBV7-7	CASTPGTKETQYF	TGTGCCAGCACCCCCGGGACAAAAGAGACCCAGTACTTC
.	.	10	TRBJ2-7	TRBV23-1	CASSRHEQYF	TGCGCCAGCAGTCGCCACGAGCAGTACTTC
.	.	16	TRBJ1-2	TRBV28	CASLQWAGASFYGYTF	TGTGCCAGCCTCCAATGGGCGGGGGCCTCCTTCTATGGCTACACCTTC
TRBD1	.	13	TRBJ1-2	TRBV28	CASRFRGGYGYTF	TGTGCCAGCAGATTCAGGGGGGGCTATGGCTACACCTTC
TRBD1	few	16	TRBJ2-2	TRBV19	CASGLIGTGVTGELFF	TGTGCCAGCGGTTTAATCGGGACAGGGGTGACCGGGGAGCTGTTTTTT
TRBD2	.	19	TRBJ2-1	TRBV27	CASTPGTSGSLSSYNEQFF	TGTGCCAGCACCCCCGGGACTAGCGGGAGCCTAAGCTCCTACAATGAGCAGTTCTTC
.	.	14	TRBJ2-3	TRBV7-2	CASSSYLGTDTQYF	TGTGCCAGCAGCTCATATTTGGGTACAGATACGCAGTATTTT
.	.	13	TRBJ1-5	TRBV28	CASSPGPEEAQHF	TGTGCCAGCAGCCCCGGTCCCGAGGAGGCCCAGCATTTT
TRBD2	few	16	TRBJ2-1	TRBV7-3	CASSLTSGGTYNEQFF	TGTGCCAGCAGCTTAACCAGCGGGGGAACCTACAATGAGCAGTTCTTC
TRBD2	.	14	TRBJ2-7	TRBV29-1	CSVDGGGASYEQYF	TGCAGCGTTGACGGCGGGGGGGCCAGTTACGAGCAGTACTTC
.	once	23	TRBJ1-2	TRBV23-1	CASSHLTTAKQAGHQPTHYGYTF	TGCGCCAGCAGTCATCTAACAACCGCAAAGCAGGCCGGACATCAGCCTACCCACTATGGCTACACCTTC
TRBD1	.	17	TRBJ1-6	TRBV2	CASKGQGTGSYNSPLHF	TGTGCCAGTAAGGGACAGGGAACGGGCTCCTATAATTCACCCCTCCACTTT
TRBD1	once	18	TRBJ2-1	TRBV10-2	CASSETSLGQGSYNEQFF	TGCGCCAGCAGTGAAACGTCGCTCGGACAGGGCTCCTACAATGAGCAGTTCTTC
.	once	13	TRBJ2-5	TRBV6-1	CASSDRYQETQYF	TGTGCCAGCAGTGACAGGTACCAAGAGACCCAGTACTTC
.	.	12	TRBJ2-3	TRBV10-2	CASSGTLDTQYF	TGCGCCAGCAGCGGGACGTTGGATACGCAGTATTTT
.	.	14	TRBJ1-1	TRBV2	CASSEWGRRTEAFF	TGTGCCAGCAGTGAATGGGGGCGTCGGACTGAAGCTTTCTTT
.	.	12	TRBJ2-3	TRBV29-1	CSVGLLVDTQYF	TGCAGCGTTGGGCTGTTGGTGGATACGCAGTATTTT
.	.	15	TRBJ1-2	TRBV18	CASSPSGLGNYGYTF	TGTGCCAGCTCACCATCGGGGCTAGGTAACTATGGCTACACCTTC
.	.	14	TRBJ2-2	TRBV5-1	CASRAELETGELFF	TGCGCCAGCAGGGCGGAGCTGGAAACCGGGGAGCTGTTTTTT
.	.	14	TRBJ2-5	TRBV5-1	CASRYLGAGETQYF	TGCGCCAGCCGCTACTTGGGGGCTGGGGAGACCCAGTACTTC
TRBD1	few	13	TRBJ1-1	TRBV29-1	CSVGGGAGTEAFF	TGCAGCGTGGGAGGGGGCGCGGGGACTGAAGCTTTCTTT